This T cell receptor beta chain is drawn from a study of T cells in tuberculosis. Study summary: IGRA-negative adolescents, IGRA-positive adolescents with latent tuberculosis and adults with active tuberculosis formed this South African cohort.

Assay used: immunoSEQ multiplex PCR; TCRdb lists only in-frame clones, some missing. The sample shows 29,000 or so clones, about 91% of them seen only once. As regards this clone: The target antigen is unknown.

Trimming removed 2 bases at V and 0 bases at J, with 8 bases between. CDR1 and CDR2 from the germline V gene are SGHVS and FQNEAQ. The CDR3 is made up of 16 amino acids. Time point defined: new active TB diagnosis, blood taken before or within 7 days of starting treatment. Study observations and caveats: Samples were chosen by availability of cryopreserved specimens. The TCR-beta difference was not significant; alpha differences partly reflected length.

This material consisted of PBMCs, taken at tuberculosis diagnosis. The gene calls are TRBV7-8 and TRBJ1-6, with D unresolved. This sequence originates from an adult with tuberculosis. CDR3 nucleotide sequence: TGTGCCAGCAGCTTAAAACAGAGCTCCTATAATTCACCCCTCCACTTT. It is translated as CASSLKQSSYNSPLHF.